What follows describes a single TCR beta chain. Its antigen is unidentified. Mismatch with germline at one junction end may stem from a read error. A modified ARM-PCR protocol with three rounds of nested PCR amplified TCRbeta. MiXCR, applied by TCRdb to the multiplex PCR reads, yields one record per CDR3 protein. The table has 90,000 to 130,000 distinct CDR3 sequences, over 70% seen once. This specimen comes from a study of tumor and adjacent non-tumor tissue in lung cancer. Study as a whole: About 4.2 million productive TCRbeta reads were obtained per sample on average.

General study findings and limits: TCR diversity was significantly greater in tumor than normal lung tissue.

RNA was extracted from bulk tissue without any cell sorting. Chemotherapy-naive patients with new lung cancer underwent thoracic surgery in China, August–late 2014. The CDR3 spans 11 residues. Germline V gives CDR1 SQVTM, CDR2 ANQGSEA. This receptor was taken from a man between 65 and 80 years old with non-small cell lung cancer. The chain uses TRBV29-1 and TRBJ2-7, with TRBD2 as a possible D gene (6 bases). Sequencing input: lung tumor tissue. The CDR3 loop reads CGGVESYGQYF. The CDR3 DNA reads as TGCGGCGGGGTAGAGTCCTACGGGCAGTACTTC.